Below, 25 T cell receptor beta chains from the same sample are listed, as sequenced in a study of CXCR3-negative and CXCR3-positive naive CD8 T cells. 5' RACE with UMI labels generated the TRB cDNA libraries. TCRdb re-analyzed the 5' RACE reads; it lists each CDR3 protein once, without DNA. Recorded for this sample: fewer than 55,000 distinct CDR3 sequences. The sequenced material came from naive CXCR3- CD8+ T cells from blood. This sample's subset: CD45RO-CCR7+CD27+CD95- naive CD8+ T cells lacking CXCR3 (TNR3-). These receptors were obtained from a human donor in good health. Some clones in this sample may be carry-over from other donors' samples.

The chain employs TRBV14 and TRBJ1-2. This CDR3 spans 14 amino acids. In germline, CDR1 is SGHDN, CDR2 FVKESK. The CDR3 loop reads CASSQEYGPYGYTF.

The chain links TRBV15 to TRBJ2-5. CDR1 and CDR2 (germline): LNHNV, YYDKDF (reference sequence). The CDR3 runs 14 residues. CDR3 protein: CATSRDREEETQYF.

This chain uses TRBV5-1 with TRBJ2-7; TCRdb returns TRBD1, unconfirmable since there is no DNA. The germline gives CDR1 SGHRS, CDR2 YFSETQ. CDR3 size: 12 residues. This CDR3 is CASSFPGNEQYF.

CDR3 amino acids: CSVLDRKGSPLHF. The rearrangement links TRBV29-1 to TRBJ1-6. Germline loops: CDR1 SQVTM, CDR2 ANQGSEA. The CDR3 runs to 13 residues.

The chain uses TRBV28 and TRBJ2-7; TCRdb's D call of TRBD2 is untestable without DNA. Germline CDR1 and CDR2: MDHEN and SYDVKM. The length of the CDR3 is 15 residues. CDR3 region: CASSPPGGSAYEQYF.

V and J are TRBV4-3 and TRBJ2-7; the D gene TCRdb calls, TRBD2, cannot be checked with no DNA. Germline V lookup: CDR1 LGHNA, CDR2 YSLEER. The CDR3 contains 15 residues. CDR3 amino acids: CASSSELALSYEQYF.

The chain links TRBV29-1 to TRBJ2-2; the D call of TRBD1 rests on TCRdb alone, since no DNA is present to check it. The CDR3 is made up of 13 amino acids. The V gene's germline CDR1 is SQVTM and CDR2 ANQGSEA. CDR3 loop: CSVDPGYTGELFF.

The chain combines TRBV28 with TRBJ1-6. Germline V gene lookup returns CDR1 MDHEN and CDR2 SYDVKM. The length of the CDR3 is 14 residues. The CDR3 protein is CASSPQGNSFTLHF.

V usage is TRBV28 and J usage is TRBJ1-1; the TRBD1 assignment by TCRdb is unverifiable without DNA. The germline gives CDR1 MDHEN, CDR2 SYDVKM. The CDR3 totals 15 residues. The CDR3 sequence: CASSLLDTLDTEAFF.

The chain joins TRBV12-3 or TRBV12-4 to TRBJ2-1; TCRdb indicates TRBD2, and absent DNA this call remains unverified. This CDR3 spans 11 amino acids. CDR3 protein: CASSLVHEQFF.

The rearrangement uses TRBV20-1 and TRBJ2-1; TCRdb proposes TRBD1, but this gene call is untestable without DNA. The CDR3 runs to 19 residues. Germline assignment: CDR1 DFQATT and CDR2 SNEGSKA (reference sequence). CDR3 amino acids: CSAAGTGDTPALIYNEQFF.

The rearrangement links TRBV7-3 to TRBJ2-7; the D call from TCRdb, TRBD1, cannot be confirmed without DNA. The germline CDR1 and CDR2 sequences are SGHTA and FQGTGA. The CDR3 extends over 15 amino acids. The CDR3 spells CASSLTRAGDYEQYF.

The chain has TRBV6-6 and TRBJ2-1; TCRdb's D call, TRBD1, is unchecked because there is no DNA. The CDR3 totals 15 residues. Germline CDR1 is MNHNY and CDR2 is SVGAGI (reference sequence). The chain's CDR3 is CASRHQDSLYNEQFF.

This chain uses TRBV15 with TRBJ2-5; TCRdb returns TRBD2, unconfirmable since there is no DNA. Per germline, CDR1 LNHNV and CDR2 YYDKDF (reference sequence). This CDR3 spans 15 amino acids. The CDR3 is CATSSDWGGEETQYF.

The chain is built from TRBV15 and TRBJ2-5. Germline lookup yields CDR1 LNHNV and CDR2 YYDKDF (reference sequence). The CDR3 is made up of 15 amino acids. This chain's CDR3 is CATSLEDTYQETQYF.

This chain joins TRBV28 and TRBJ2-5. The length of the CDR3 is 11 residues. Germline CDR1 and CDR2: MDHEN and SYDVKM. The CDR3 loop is CASRELETQYF.

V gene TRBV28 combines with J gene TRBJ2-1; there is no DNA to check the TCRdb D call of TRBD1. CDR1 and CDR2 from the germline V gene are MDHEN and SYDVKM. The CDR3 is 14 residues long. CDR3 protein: CASSLGRDSYEQYF. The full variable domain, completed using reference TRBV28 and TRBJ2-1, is DVKVTQSSRYLVKRTGEKVFLECVQDMDHENMFWYRQDPGLGLRLIYFSYDVKMKEKGDIPEGYSVSREKKERFSLILESASTNQTSMYLCASSLGRDSYEQYFGPGTRLTVL.

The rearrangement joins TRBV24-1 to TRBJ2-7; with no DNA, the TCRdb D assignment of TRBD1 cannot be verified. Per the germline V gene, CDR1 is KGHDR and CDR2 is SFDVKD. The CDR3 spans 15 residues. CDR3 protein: CATSDGQGRGYEQYF.

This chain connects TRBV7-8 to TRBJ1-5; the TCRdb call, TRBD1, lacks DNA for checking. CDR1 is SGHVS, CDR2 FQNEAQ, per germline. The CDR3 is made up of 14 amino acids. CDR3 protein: CGSSLMDNNQPQHF.

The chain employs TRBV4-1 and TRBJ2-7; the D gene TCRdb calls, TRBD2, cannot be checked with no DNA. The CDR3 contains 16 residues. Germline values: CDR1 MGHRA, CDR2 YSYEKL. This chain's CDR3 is CASSPGLAGGGYEQYF.

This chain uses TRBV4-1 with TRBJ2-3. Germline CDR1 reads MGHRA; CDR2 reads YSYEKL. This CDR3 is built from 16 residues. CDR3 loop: CASSQDAATGADTQYF.

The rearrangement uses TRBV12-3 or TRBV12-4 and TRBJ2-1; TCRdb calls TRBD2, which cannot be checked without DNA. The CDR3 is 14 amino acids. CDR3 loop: CASSVGGTYNEQFF.

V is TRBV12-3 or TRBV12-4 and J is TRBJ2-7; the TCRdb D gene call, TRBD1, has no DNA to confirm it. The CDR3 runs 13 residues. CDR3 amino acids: CASRGTGYYEQYF.

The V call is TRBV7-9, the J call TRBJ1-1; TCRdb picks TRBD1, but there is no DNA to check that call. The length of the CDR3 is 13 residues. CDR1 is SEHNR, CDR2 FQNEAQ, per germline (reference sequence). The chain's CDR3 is CASSSGGGTEAFF.

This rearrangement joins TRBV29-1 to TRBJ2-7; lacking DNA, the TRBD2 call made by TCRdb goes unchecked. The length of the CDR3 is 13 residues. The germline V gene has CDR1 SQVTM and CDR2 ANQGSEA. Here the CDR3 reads CSVASDNPYEQYF.